Included here is one TCR beta chain sequence, with context. Its antigen is unknown. The sample originates from a study of T-cell memory formation after mild COVID-19. Study-wide points: Memory cells collected pre-infection included some clones that later responded, suggesting cross-reactive memory joined.

CDR3 length equals 14 residues. From germline, CDR1 is ENHRY and CDR2 SYGVKD. V lost 6 bases to trimming and J lost 13 bases; unmatched junction nucleotides: 11. Via MiXCR, TCRdb re-called the 5' RACE reads, giving one row per CDR3 protein. The sample holds about 470,000 distinct CDR3 sequences, 18% seen once. The sample was PBMCs or a T cell subset sorted from them (not recorded which). V and J are TRBV10-3 and TRBJ1-6; 8 nucleotides align to TRBD1. This sequence was found in an adult woman who had mild COVID-19 (a few samples of this study predate the infection). Cell type and time point are not known. This CDR3 is CAIRERQGMTPLHF. In DNA form, the CDR3 reads TGTGCCATCAGAGAGAGACAGGGGATGACGCCCCTCCACTTT.